This T cell receptor beta chain came from a study of radiotherapy plus CTLA-4 blockade in lung cancer. As for the study in general: The study recorded objective responses in around 18% of patients and disease control in approximately 29%.

In chemo-refractory metastatic non-small-cell lung cancer, patients got ipilimumab CTLA-4 blockade together with focal radiation. From germline, CDR1 is SGHNT and CDR2 YYREEE (reference sequence). The CDR3 is 15 amino acids. Trimming took 3 bases from V and 8 from J, leaving 20 bases between them. Overall study results and limits: Following radiotherapy plus ipilimumab, tumor-derived TCR clones expanded in the blood.

As concerns this clone: The target antigen is unknown.

TCRdb keeps only in-frame clones here, not all; method: immunoSEQ multiplex PCR. The sample lists some 73,000 clones, 84% occurring once. The chain links TRBV5-4 to TRBJ1-2, with a tentative D call TRBD1 (5 bases). The specimen comprised peripheral blood, sampled from a patient treated with radiotherapy plus ipilimumab. The clonotype was recovered from a human donor with non-small cell lung cancer who had stable disease on radiotherapy plus ipilimumab. The CDR3 DNA reads as TGTGCCAGCAGCTCCGAACGCGCCGGGACTACAGGCTACACCTTC. Encoded protein: CASSSERAGTTGYTF.